A single sample gave rise to the 29 T cell receptor beta chains below, sequenced in a study of cytomegalovirus exposure and HLA in healthy donors. Produced via immunoSEQ multiplex PCR; TCRdb's table is partial and in-frame only. The table shows 260,000 or so clones, with around nine tenths occurring only once. Source material: PBMCs. The origin of the receptors is a woman aged 18-29 years in good health and CMV-seronegative.

This chain uses TRBV9 with TRBJ2-6; D remains unclear. This CDR3 comprises 16 residues. Trimming removed 0 bases from V and 2 bases from J, with 9 bases in between. Germline V gives CDR1 SGDLS, CDR2 YYNGEE. The CDR3 loop reads CASSVAPVAGANVLTF. For the CDR3, the DNA is TGTGCCAGCAGCGTAGCCCCTGTAGCTGGGGCCAACGTCCTGACTTTC.

The V gene is TRBV2, the J gene TRBJ2-7; possibly TRBD2 for D (6 bases). The V end was cut by 2 bases, the J end by 4 bases, with 9 bases between. The CDR3 runs to 13 residues. Germline V gene sequence: CDR1 SNHLY, CDR2 FYNNEI. The CDR3 protein is CASSELARYEQYF. For the CDR3, the DNA is TGTGCCAGCAGTGAACTAGCGAGGTACGAGCAGTACTTC.

This chain joins TRBV6-6 and TRBJ2-5; 11 positions agree with TRBD2. Trimming took 7 bases from V and 5 from J; bases not matched to a gene: 12. This CDR3 region has 16 residues. Per germline, CDR1 MNHNY and CDR2 SVGAGI (reference sequence). The CDR3 sequence is CASKPLSGRAGETQYF. The CDR3 nucleotides are TGTGCCAGCAAACCGCTTAGCGGGAGGGCGGGTGAGACCCAGTACTTC.

The rearrangement links TRBV10-2 to TRBJ2-5, with 7 bases matching TRBD1. This CDR3 is 14 amino acids long. Germline lookup yields CDR1 WSHSY and CDR2 SAAADI. V trimming: 3 bases; J trimming: 5 bases; junction bases outside the gene matches: 6. The CDR3 loop reads CASSDSTGSETQYF. The CDR3 DNA reads TGCGCCAGCAGTGATTCGACAGGGTCCGAGACCCAGTACTTC.

In DNA, the CDR3 is TGTGCCAGCAGGCATAGCGGGAGTTCCTACAATGAGCAGTTCTTC. Translated: CASRHSGSSYNEQFF. The J gene is TRBJ2-1, the V gene TRBV6-1; 9 nucleotides align to TRBD2. The germline V gene encodes CDR1 MNHNS and CDR2 SASEGT. The CDR3 totals 15 residues. The junction had 4 bases not matched to a gene; V was cut back by 6 bases and J by 1 base.

The genes are TRBV28 and TRBJ1-2, with D unresolved. Germline CDR1 MDHEN, CDR2 SYDVKM. V dropped 2 bases and J dropped 8 bases, with 15 bases sitting between them. The CDR3 runs 14 residues. CDR3 loop: CASSLGGAGWGYTF. In DNA form, the CDR3 reads TGTGCCAGCAGTTTAGGAGGTGCCGGGTGGGGCTACACCTTC.

This clone has a handful of counts. V and J are TRBV27 and TRBJ1-4, with 9 bases lining up with TRBD1. Losses at the gene ends were 4 bases for V and 7 bases for J; bases not matched to a gene: 10. Germline loops: CDR1 MNHEY, CDR2 SMNVEV (reference sequence). The CDR3 extends over 16 amino acids. The CDR3 here is CASSSFLGTGIEKLFF. In DNA form, the CDR3 reads TGTGCCAGCAGTTCCTTCCTGGGGACAGGGATTGAAAAACTGTTTTTT. Looking up the rest from reference TRBV27 and TRBJ1-4 gives the full variable domain: EAQVTQNPRYLITVTGKKLTVTCSQNMNHEYMSWYRQDPGLGLRQIYYSMNVEVTDKGDVPEGYKVSRKEKRNFPLILESPSPNQTSLYFCASSSFLGTGIEKLFFGSGTQLSVL.

The chain carries TRBV9 and TRBJ2-6; D is undetermined. V shed 4 bases and J shed 2 bases, with 13 bases lying between them. This CDR3 has 16 residues. CDR1 SGDLS and CDR2 YYNGEE come from the germline V gene. CDR3 DNA sequence: TGTGCCAGCAGCTCACTTCACAGACCTGGGGCCAACGTCCTGACTTTC. It translates to CASSSLHRPGANVLTF.

The V gene is TRBV6-5, the J gene TRBJ1-2; tentative D call: TRBD1 (6 bases). The CDR3 has 12 residues. V was clipped by 8 bases and J by 5 bases, with 12 bases between them. Per germline, CDR1 MNHEY and CDR2 SVGAGI. The CDR3 loop reads CASGNRAYGYTF. In nucleotides, the CDR3 is TGTGCCAGCGGGAACAGGGCTTATGGCTACACCTTC.

This chain joins TRBV5-4 and TRBJ2-1; D may be TRBD1 (8 bases). V shed 0 bases and J shed 8 bases, with 15 bases lying between them. The CDR3 is made up of 15 amino acids. The germline CDR1 and CDR2 sequences are SGHNT and YYREEE (reference sequence). CDR3 sequence (DNA): TGTGCCAGCAGCTTGGTCGACAGGGGAGGGGATGAGCAGTTCTTC. Its translation: CASSLVDRGGDEQFF.

The V gene is TRBV5-8, the J gene TRBJ1-5, with D perhaps matching TRBD1 (5 bases). Germline CDR1 and CDR2: SGHTS and YDEGEE. The CDR3 spans 12 residues. V lost 8 bases and J 1 base, leaving 7 bases between the germline ends. In DNA form, the CDR3 reads TGTGCCAGTCAGGGAAGCAATCAGCCCCAGCATTTT. Protein sequence: CASQGSNQPQHF.

The chain employs TRBV9 and TRBJ2-7, with TRBD2 matching 7 bases. The CDR3 sequence is 15 residues long. V gave up 0 bases and J gave up 5 bases; unmatched junction bases: 8. Germline CDR1 SGDLS, CDR2 YYNGEE. CDR3 protein: CASSVGPSGVHEQYF. The DNA of the CDR3 is TGTGCCAGCAGCGTAGGGCCTAGCGGAGTCCACGAGCAGTACTTC. The entire variable domain, with the rest obtained from reference TRBV9 and TRBJ2-7, is as follows: DSGVTQTPKHLITATGQRVTLRCSPRSGDLSVYWYQQSLDQGLQFLIQYYNGEERAKGNILERFSAQQFPDLHSELNLSSLELGDSALYFCASSVGPSGVHEQYFGPGTRLTVT.

The chain recombines TRBV28 with TRBJ1-1; TRBD1 might be the D (5 bases). This CDR3 has 12 amino acids. Looked up from germline, CDR1 is MDHEN and CDR2 is SYDVKM. V was shortened by 3 bases and J by 6 bases, with 8 bases between the two germline ends. The DNA for the CDR3 is TGTGCCAGCAGTTTGGGGCCCGCTGAAGCTTTCTTT. It is translated as CASSLGPAEAFF.

V and J are TRBV19 and TRBJ2-7; 9 nucleotides match TRBD1. In germline, CDR1 is LNHDA, CDR2 SQIVND (reference sequence). This CDR3 spans 16 amino acids. The V and J ends lost 0 bases and 5 bases, in that order; junction bases with no gene match: 8. CDR3 residues: CASSIDLRQGVHEQYF. The DNA for the CDR3 is TGTGCCAGTAGTATAGATCTGAGACAGGGGGTCCACGAGCAGTACTTC.

This sequence joins TRBV5-6 and TRBJ2-5, with 9 positions matching TRBD1. Trimming took 2 bases from V and 5 from J; bases not matched to a gene: 4. Germline assignment: CDR1 SGHDT and CDR2 YYEEEE. The CDR3 is 14 residues long. As DNA, the CDR3 is TGTGCCAGCAGCTTCGGACAGGGGCGGGAGACCCAGTACTTC. This translates into CASSFGQGRETQYF. The variable domain in full, with the rest retrieved from reference TRBV5-6 and TRBJ2-5, is DAGVTQSPTHLIKTRGQQVTLRCSPKSGHDTVSWYQQALGQGPQFIFQYYEEEERQRGNFPDRFSGHQFPNYSSELNVNALLLGDSALYLCASSFGQGRETQYFGPGTRLLVL.

The rearrangement links TRBV30 to TRBJ2-1; 11 nucleotides agree with TRBD2. J lost 4 bases, V lost 0 bases, and 8 bases had no gene match. Germline V gene sequence: CDR1 GTSNPN, CDR2 SVGIG (reference sequence). This CDR3 comprises 17 residues. The CDR3 loop reads CAWSVGRTSGLYNEQFF. The CDR3 region has the DNA TGTGCCTGGAGTGTAGGGAGGACTAGCGGGCTTTACAATGAGCAGTTCTTC.

The genes are TRBV18 and TRBJ1-1, with D perhaps TRBD1 (6 bases). The CDR3 extends over 21 amino acids. Trimming removed 0 bases from V and 0 bases from J, with 26 bases in between. Germline-derived CDR1 and CDR2 are KGHSH and LQKENI. CDR3 in amino acids: CASSPPLGGTGNTFMNTEAFF. CDR3 in DNA: TGTGCCAGCTCACCACCTTTGGGCGGAACAGGGAATACGTTCATGAACACTGAAGCTTTCTTT.

The chain has TRBV25-1 and TRBJ2-3, with TRBD2 as a possible D gene (6 bases). This CDR3 comprises 14 residues. CDR1 is MGHDK, CDR2 SYGVNS, per germline. The V and J ends lost 7 bases and 2 bases respectively, with 13 bases between them. The CDR3, as DNA: TGTGCCAGCACCAAGGGAGGCCTCACAGATACGCAGTATTTT. Translation: CASTKGGLTDTQYF.

This clone was counted once. The rearrangement uses TRBV5-6 and TRBJ2-1; 7 nucleotides line up with TRBD1. Germline lookup yields CDR1 SGHDT and CDR2 YYEEEE. CDR3 length equals 17 residues. Trimming removed 0 bases from V and 4 bases from J; junction bases left unmatched: 10. This chain's CDR3 is CASSLETGYPEYNEQFF. The CDR3 region has the DNA TGTGCCAGCAGCTTGGAGACAGGGTACCCCGAATACAATGAGCAGTTCTTC.

The rearrangement joins TRBV30 to TRBJ2-3; the match to TRBD1 covers 7 bases. The V gene end was trimmed by 1 base and the J gene end by 2 bases; junction bases not matched to a gene: 6. CDR1 is GTSNPN and CDR2 is SVGIG in the germline V gene (reference sequence). The CDR3 has 15 residues. The CDR3 loop is CAWSARQGITDTQYF. CDR3 coding DNA: TGTGCCTGGAGTGCCCGACAGGGTATCACAGATACGCAGTATTTT.

The chain employs TRBV5-6 and TRBJ2-3, with 11 bases aligning to TRBD2. V lost 1 base and J lost 4; bases outside the gene matches: 14. Germline CDR1 and CDR2: SGHDT and YYEEEE. The CDR3 sequence is 19 residues long. The CDR3 sequence: CASSLRFTSGSSGPDTQYF. The CDR3, as DNA: TGTGCCAGCAGCTTGAGGTTTACTAGCGGGAGCTCAGGCCCAGATACGCAGTATTTT.

This clone was observed a few times. The chain combines TRBV19 with TRBJ2-1, with D possibly TRBD2 on 7 matching bases. The V gene lost 3 bases and the J gene lost 12 bases, with 18 bases spanning the gap. This CDR3 spans 14 amino acids. CDR1 and CDR2 (germline): LNHDA, SQIVND (reference sequence). CDR3 sequence: CASSIWGGGRGQFF. As DNA, the CDR3 is TGTGCCAGTAGTATTTGGGGCGGGGGCCGGGGGCAGTTCTTC.

This clone was observed a single time. The CDR3 nucleotides are TGTGCCAGCAGGTTTAGGGGGGGCTCAGGGAGCTATGGCTACACCTTC. Protein: CASRFRGGSGSYGYTF. The chain links TRBV28 to TRBJ1-2; D possibly corresponds to TRBD1 (6 bases). Germline CDR1 and CDR2: MDHEN and SYDVKM. The CDR3 loop spans 16 amino acids. V was cut by 6 bases and J by 4 bases, with 21 bases left in between.

Only one count was recorded for this clone. V is TRBV18 and J is TRBJ2-6, with 12 nucleotides matching TRBD1. Losses at the gene ends were 3 bases for V and 1 base for J; bases not matched to a gene: 7. Germline assignment: CDR1 KGHSH and CDR2 LQKENI. The CDR3 is made up of 19 amino acids. CDR3 residues: CASSPSGGQGASGANVLTF. The CDR3 DNA sequence: TGTGCCAGCTCACCGAGCGGGGGACAGGGGGCGTCTGGGGCCAACGTCCTGACTTTC.

This clone appeared a few times. The chain joins TRBV30 to TRBJ1-6, with 8 bases identical to TRBD1. Germline V lookup: CDR1 GTSNPN, CDR2 SVGIG (reference sequence). The CDR3 has 12 amino acids. The J segment lost 9 bases and the V segment lost 5 bases, leaving 3 bases of the junction unmatched. The CDR3 loop is CAWCQGASPLHF. The CDR3 nucleotides read TGTGCCTGGTGTCAGGGGGCTTCACCCCTCCACTTT.

The chain has TRBV7-3 and TRBJ2-3; D perhaps matches TRBD1 (6 bases). The CDR3 consists of 15 residues. Trimming removed 1 base at V and 1 base at J, with 9 bases between. The germline CDR1 and CDR2 sequences are SGHTA and FQGTGA. Here the CDR3 reads CASSLRGRGTDTQYF. The CDR3 DNA reads as TGTGCCAGCAGCTTAAGGGGGCGGGGCACAGATACGCAGTATTTT. Looking up the rest from reference TRBV7-3 and TRBJ2-3 gives the full variable domain: GAGVSQTPSNKVTEKGKYVELRCDPISGHTALYWYRQSLGQGPEFLIYFQGTGAADDSGLPNDRFFAVRPEGSVSTLKIQRTERGDSAVYLCASSLRGRGTDTQYFGPGTRLTVL.

The chain couples TRBV11-2 to TRBJ2-1; 7 positions match TRBD2. Germline lookup yields CDR1 SGHAT and CDR2 FQNNGV. The CDR3 contains 15 residues. After removal of 5 bases from V and 0 bases from J, the junction contained 4 bases not matched to a gene. In DNA form, the CDR3 reads TGTGCCAGCAGCGCCGCGGGGGACTCCTACAATGAGCAGTTCTTC. It specifies CASSAAGDSYNEQFF. The full variable domain, its missing parts supplied by reference TRBV11-2 and TRBJ2-1, is EAGVAQSPRYKIIEKRQSVAFWCNPISGHATLYWYQQILGQGPKLLIQFQNNGVVDDSQLPKDRFSAERLKGVDSTLKIQPAKLEDSAVYLCASSAAGDSYNEQFFGPGTRLTVL.

The CDR3 sequence: CAWTELRRSSRAGNTIYF. CDR3 nucleotide sequence: TGTGCCTGGACCGAACTCCGGCGGAGCAGCAGGGCTGGAAACACCATATATTTT. The chain couples TRBV30 to TRBJ1-3; D might be TRBD1 (5 bases). Trimming pared 4 bases from V and 2 bases from J, leaving 24 bases between. Germline V CDR1 and CDR2: GTSNPN, SVGIG (reference sequence). CDR3 length: 18 amino acids.

The chain couples TRBV6-1 to TRBJ1-6, with 9 bases that match TRBD1. Trimming took 3 bases from V and 7 from J; bases not matched to a gene: 4. Germline-derived CDR1 and CDR2 are MNHNS and SASEGT. The length of the CDR3 is 15 residues. The CDR3 sequence is CASSDDTGGNSPLHF. Written as DNA, the CDR3 is TGTGCCAGCAGTGACGACACAGGGGGCAATTCACCCCTCCACTTT.